A few counts support the clone carrying this T cell receptor (beta chain). Germline V lookup: CDR1 MNHEY, CDR2 SVGAGI. V shed 5 bases and J 1 base; nucleotides not matched to a gene: 6. This CDR3 has 15 amino acids. In the original analysis: Estimation of nucleated cell counts was performed using reference gene primer amplification. Sequenced by immunoSEQ multiplex PCR; TCRdb stores in-frame clones only, minus some. That table supplies the V and J calls and clone size; D and trimming were determined from the DNA. Of a few hundred thousand clones in the sample, about 88% are singletons; the top ten hold around 2.7%. This specimen comes from a study of blood T cell repertoires in COVID-19. For the study at large: Acute and convalescent COVID-19 samples came from the United States, Italy and Spain. PBMCs, B-cell-depleted T cells, or T cells provided the cDNA or gDNA that made up the material.

The receptor comes from a man aged 55 to 70 with acute or convalescent COVID-19. Sequenced sample: peripheral blood. This chain uses TRBV6-5 with TRBJ2-7; 9 positions match TRBD1. Written as DNA, the CDR3 is TGTGCCAGCAGTCCACAGGGGGCGGCATCCTACGAGCAGTACTTC. Translation: CASSPQGAASYEQYF.